This TCR beta chain was sequenced during a study of T cell responses to AZD1222 COVID-19 vaccine. Libraries were prepared by immunoSEQ multiplex PCR; TCRdb keeps only in-frame clonotypes and omits some of them. The sample consists of about 93,000 clones, approximately 88% of them appearing once. This CDR3 is built from 15 residues. CDR1 is MNHEY and CDR2 is SMNVEV in the germline V gene (reference sequence). Trimming took 4 bases from V and 5 from J, leaving 18 bases between them. Findings of the study overall: Nearly half of spike-specific TCRs reportedly go after variant regions that carry no mutations. Just a handful of AZD1222 recipients tested seropositive at baseline. Repertoires in all cases were sampled only once the peak T cell response had passed.

For this clone: Its target is not known.

The source was peripheral blood, collected on day 0 of AZD1222 vaccination. The chain links TRBV27 to TRBJ2-7; D is uncertain. The clonotype originates from an adult in good health. The CDR3: CASSSQEYSLNEQYF. The CDR3 DNA follows: TGTGCCAGCAGTTCCCAAGAGTATAGTCTTAACGAGCAGTACTTC.